These 3 T cell receptor beta chains share one sample of origin, sequenced in a study of ipilimumab plus nivolumab after autologous stem cell transplantation. Only in-frame clones appear in the TCRdb table, and some are missing; sequencing was by immunoSEQ multiplex PCR. The sample holds 9,100 or so clones, roughly three quarters seen once. Sequenced here: PBMCs, sampled in a trial of ipilimumab plus nivolumab as post-transplant consolidation. The receptors originated from a female donor with multiple myeloma.

This clone is labeled medium-sized. The chain links TRBV27 to TRBJ2-7; D perhaps matches TRBD1 (5 bases). Trimming took off 2 bases at V and 2 bases at J, with 22 bases between the two ends. Germline assignment: CDR1 MNHEY and CDR2 SMNVEV (reference sequence). This CDR3 spans 18 amino acids. The CDR3 region has the DNA TGTGCCAGCAGTTTAGACGACAGCTCCGATGCCCTGGCCTACGAGCAGTACTTC. Amino acid sequence: CASSLDDSSDALAYEQYF.

In regard to this clone: One junction end disagrees with the germline gene, perhaps due to a read error. The rearrangement links TRBV5-3 to TRBJ2-7; unclear D gene. TRBV5-3 counts as an open reading frame of uncertain function. The CDR3 contains 13 residues. CDR3 sequence: CASSLASENEQYF. The CDR3, as DNA: TGTGCCAGCAGCTTGGCCTCGGAAAACGAGCAGTACTTC.

The chain has TRBV6-5 and TRBJ2-7; D is unclear. V was clipped by 6 bases and J by 2 bases, with 11 bases between them. There are 13 residues in the CDR3. Germline CDR1 reads MNHEY; CDR2 reads SVGAGI. CDR3 sequence (DNA): TGTGCCAGCAGAGACGGAGCTACCTACGAGCAGTACTTC. Translation: CASRDGATYEQYF.